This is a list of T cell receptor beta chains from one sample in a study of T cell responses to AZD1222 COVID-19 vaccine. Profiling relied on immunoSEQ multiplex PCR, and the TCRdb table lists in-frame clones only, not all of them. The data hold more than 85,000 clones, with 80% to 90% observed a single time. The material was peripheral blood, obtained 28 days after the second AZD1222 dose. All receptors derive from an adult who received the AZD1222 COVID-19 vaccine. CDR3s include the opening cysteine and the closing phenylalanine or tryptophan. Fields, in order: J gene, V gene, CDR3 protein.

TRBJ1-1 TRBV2 CASSNRATTQKAFF
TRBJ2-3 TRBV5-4 CASSLGLAGGPDTQYF
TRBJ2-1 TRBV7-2 CASSLRGVNEQFF
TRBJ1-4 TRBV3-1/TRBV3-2 CASSQVGGEKLFF
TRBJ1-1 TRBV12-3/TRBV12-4 CASSKGDGTEAFF
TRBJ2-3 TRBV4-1 CASSQDPRGGIRSSTDTQYF
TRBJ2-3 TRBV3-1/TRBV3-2 CASSQGSIARDTQYF
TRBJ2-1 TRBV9 CASSVEAGGKNEQFF
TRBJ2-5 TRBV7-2 CASSFGWTQYF
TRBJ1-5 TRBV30 CAWSAGGPQHF
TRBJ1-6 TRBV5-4 CASSSAGGLGSPLHF
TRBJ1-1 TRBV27 CASLPYRGRGTEAFF
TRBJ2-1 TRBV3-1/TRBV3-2 CASSPKGVAGPYNEQFF
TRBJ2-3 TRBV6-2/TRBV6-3 CASSDRQGSTDTQYF
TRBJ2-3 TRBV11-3 CASSSDGLGTQYF
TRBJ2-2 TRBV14 CASRLTGDSSTGELFF
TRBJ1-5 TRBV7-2 CASSVSFGTDSNQPQHF
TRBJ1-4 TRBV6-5 CASRGLNEKLFF